This TCR beta chain was sequenced during a study of blood T cell repertoires in COVID-19. At the level of the study: Acute and convalescent COVID-19 samples came from the United States, Italy and Spain. PBMCs, B-cell-depleted T cells, or T cells were the source of the cDNA or gDNA that made up the material.

Patients from Seattle were sampled longitudinally, starting during active infection. Germline CDR1 is SGHDN and CDR2 is FVKESK. Trimming left V 0 bases short and J 7 bases short, with 15 bases between. The CDR3 is made up of 15 amino acids. This clone was counted a few times. Authors' analysis steps: Researchers report that nucleated cell counts were estimated from reference gene primer amplification. Libraries were prepared by immunoSEQ multiplex PCR; TCRdb keeps only in-frame clonotypes and omits some of them. For V, J and clone size, that table is used; D and trimming come from the DNA. The repertoire holds fewer than 350,000 clones, with roughly nine tenths as singletons.

This chain links TRBV14 with TRBJ1-2; D not certain. The receptor was isolated from a woman younger than 45 with COVID-19, enrolled during active disease. Sequences were obtained from peripheral blood. The CDR3 DNA follows: TGTGCCAGCAGCCAAGATCCCGGCAGGATTCTTGGCTACACCTTC. Translation: CASSQDPGRILGYTF.